This T cell receptor beta chain was identified during a study of shared clonotypes between healthy human individuals. Trimming shortened V by 2 bases and J by 4 bases, and 8 bases separated the two germline ends. The germline CDR1 and CDR2 sequences are PRHDT and FYEKMQ (reference sequence). There are 13 residues in the CDR3. This was a deep-level run. The table came from immunoSEQ multiplex PCR; TCRdb's copy has only in-frame clones and leaves some out. The data show around 440,000 clones, around 77% seen once. The V call is TRBV13, the J call TRBJ1-2; tentative D call: TRBD1 (6 bases). The source of this sequence is a woman aged 40 to 50 in good health. Some clones in this sample may be carry-over from other donors' samples. Material: PBMCs. The CDR3 region is CASSLNRAYGYTF. CDR3 coding DNA: TGTGCCAGCAGCTTAAACAGGGCCTATGGCTACACCTTC.